This TCR beta chain is drawn from a study of T cells in Graves' hyperthyroidism and ophthalmopathy. This clonotype occurred a few times. The CDR3 regions of TCR beta were amplified from RNA transcripts. The TCR CDR3 first-round RT-PCR relied on the HTBI primer set. MiXCR, run by TCRdb on the multiplex PCR reads, gives a single entry per CDR3 protein. Among about half a million distinct CDR3 sequences listed, around 20% were seen once. The CDR3 has 9 amino acids. V was pared by 5 bases and J by 9 bases, with 2 bases between. The V gene's germline CDR1 is SEHNR and CDR2 FQNEAQ (reference sequence). This clonotype originated in a man aged 40-49 years with Graves' ophthalmopathy. The rearrangement links TRBV7-9 to TRBJ2-1; no definite D call. Sequencing was performed on blood. CDR3 nucleotides: TGTGCCAGCAGCATTGAGCAGTTCTTC. It specifies CASSIEQFF.